This TCR beta chain was sequenced for a study of response to subunit inactivated influenza vaccine. Findings and caveats of the study: Authors suggested each seasonal influenza vaccination recruits few new T cells.

Germline V gives CDR1 DFQATT, CDR2 SNEGSKA (reference sequence). The CDR3 consists of 11 residues. V shed 6 bases and J shed 3 bases, with 8 bases lying between them. With respect to this clonotype: Antigen: not known.

In TCRdb, the RT-PCR reads were re-called with MiXCR into one record per CDR3 protein. The table lists hundreds of thousands of distinct CDR3 sequences, 12% of them singletons, with roughly 10% in the top ten. Material: PBMCs from blood, obtained on the day of vaccination. This receptor was obtained from a man aged 50 to 59 who received an inactivated influenza vaccine. This sequence joins TRBV20-1 and TRBJ2-5; a weak D match, TRBD1 (5 bases). The DNA of the CDR3 is TGCAGTGCAGTCAGGGAAGAGACCCAGTACTTC. Translation: CSAVREETQYF.